Below are 19 T cell receptor beta chains sequenced from a single sample in a study of beta chain features in type 1 diabetes. Expressed TCRB transcripts got sequenced, as all isolated RNA was reverse transcribed. The data were produced by immunoSEQ multiplex PCR, yet TCRdb's version contains in-frame clones alone and is incomplete. The sample lists fewer than 250,000 clones; 14% were seen once. Sample: naive CD4+ T cells from blood. The receptors here all came from a woman aged 35 to 49 in good health.

This clone was counted a few times. The J gene is TRBJ2-2, the V gene TRBV9; D is perhaps TRBD2 (7 bases). Germline CDR1 and CDR2: SGDLS and YYNGEE. The CDR3 consists of 15 residues. Trimming took off 0 bases at V and 5 bases at J, with 11 bases between the two ends. Here the CDR3 DNA reads TGTGCCAGCAGCGTAGCCGGGGGGCATACCGGGGAGCTGTTTTTT. It encodes CASSVAGGHTGELFF.

This clone appeared a few times. V and J are TRBV15 and TRBJ1-2; TRBD1 matches 11 bases. This CDR3 region has 17 residues. Per the germline V gene, CDR1 is LNHNV and CDR2 is YYDKDF (reference sequence). Germline trimming cut 0 bases from V and 5 bases from J; bases unmatched to any gene: 8. The CDR3 region is CATSRDRGTGGPYGYTF. The CDR3 DNA sequence: TGTGCCACCAGCAGAGATCGCGGGACAGGGGGACCTTATGGCTACACCTTC.

This clone was picked up a small number of times. The chain links TRBV4-1 to TRBJ2-1, with TRBD2 matching 13 bases. Germline CDR1 reads MGHRA; CDR2 reads YSYEKL. The length of the CDR3 is 17 residues. J gave up 9 bases and V 1 base, and 9 bases lay outside the gene matches. The chain's CDR3 is CASSQAQGLAGVGEQFF. The DNA of the CDR3 is TGCGCCAGCAGCCAAGCCCAAGGACTAGCGGGGGTCGGTGAGCAGTTCTTC.

The gene calls are TRBV4-1 and TRBJ1-2; TRBD1 matches 7 bases. The CDR3 spans 17 residues. Looked up from germline, CDR1 is MGHRA and CDR2 is YSYEKL. V was clipped by 1 base and J by 4 bases; unmatched bases: 12. The CDR3 DNA follows: TGCGCCAGCAGCCAAGGTCCCCTCGACAGGGCGTTCTATGGCTACACCTTC. Its protein is CASSQGPLDRAFYGYTF.

This clone was seen a few times. The chain couples TRBV6-5 to TRBJ1-2; TRBD1 matches 7 bases. The CDR3 consists of 14 residues. The germline V gene encodes CDR1 MNHEY and CDR2 SVGAGI. Losses at the gene ends were 6 bases for V and 4 bases for J; bases not matched to a gene: 8. The CDR3 DNA reads as TGTGCCAGCAGGATTGCGCAGGGGGTCTATGGCTACACCTTC. This gives the protein CASRIAQGVYGYTF.

The rearrangement uses TRBV2 and TRBJ2-7; 8 nucleotides align to TRBD1. Germline lookup yields CDR1 SNHLY and CDR2 FYNNEI. The CDR3 length is 14 residues. V gave up 6 bases and J gave up 4 bases; unmatched junction bases: 8. In DNA, the CDR3 is TGTGCCAGCAGGTCGGGACAGGCAAAGTACGAGCAGTACTTC. The encoded protein is CASRSGQAKYEQYF.

This clone was seen only a few times. The chain couples TRBV7-9 to TRBJ2-3; 8 nucleotides agree with TRBD2. V shed 3 bases, J shed 1 base, and the junction held 9 bases outside the gene matches. Germline V gene data show CDR1 as SEHNR and CDR2 as FQNEAQ (reference sequence). The CDR3 covers 17 residues. The DNA of the CDR3 is TGTGCCAGCAGCTTTGTAGCGGGGAAAAGTGGCACAGATACGCAGTATTTT. This encodes CASSFVAGKSGTDTQYF.

This clone was counted between two and nine times. The V gene is TRBV25-1, the J gene TRBJ2-1, with 7 nucleotides matching TRBD1. Germline CDR1 and CDR2: MGHDK and SYGVNS. V lost 6 bases, J lost 4 bases, and 12 bases stayed unmatched. The length of the CDR3 is 16 residues. The CDR3 DNA sequence: TGTGCCAGCAGAAGAGGGACAGACATAAAATACAATGAGCAGTTCTTC. Its protein product is CASRRGTDIKYNEQFF. The whole variable domain, remainder taken from reference TRBV25-1 and TRBJ2-1, is EADIYQTPRYLVIGTGKKITLECSQTMGHDKMYWYQQDPGMELHLIHYSYGVNSTEKGDLSSESTVSRIRTEHFPLTLESARPSHTSQYLCASRRGTDIKYNEQFFGPGTRLTVL.

The chain couples TRBV6-6 to TRBJ1-1, with D unclear. Germline-derived CDR1 and CDR2 are MNHNY and SVGAGI (reference sequence). V was trimmed by 6 bases and J by 7 bases, leaving 12 bases between them. The CDR3 spans 12 residues. CDR3 sequence (DNA): TGTGCCAGCAGCCGCGGAGCATTTGAAGCTTTCTTT. Translating gives CASSRGAFEAFF.

This rearrangement joins TRBV18 to TRBJ1-4, with D possibly being TRBD1 (5 bases). Germline V lookup: CDR1 KGHSH, CDR2 LQKENI. Trimming cost V 5 bases and J 6 bases, with 22 bases left between them. The CDR3 contains 17 residues. The CDR3 loop is CASSAARTINRHEKLFF. For the CDR3, the DNA is TGTGCCAGCTCAGCAGCCCGGACAATCAACAGGCATGAAAAACTGTTTTTT.

This clone occurred a few times. The rearrangement joins TRBV29-1 to TRBJ1-5, with 7 nucleotides matching TRBD1. Germline values: CDR1 SQVTM, CDR2 ANQGSEA. The CDR3 loop spans 13 amino acids. The ends lost 6 bases at V and 5 bases at J; junction bases unmatched: 7. CDR3 DNA sequence: TGCAGCGTCCTGACAGGGAAGGATCAGCCCCAGCATTTT. It yields the protein CSVLTGKDQPQHF.

The chain joins TRBV4-3 to TRBJ1-4, with 8 bases identical to TRBD1. Germline V gene sequence: CDR1 LGHNA, CDR2 YSLEER. The CDR3 extends over 17 amino acids. The J segment lost 8 bases and the V segment lost 0 bases, leaving 11 bases of the junction unmatched. DNA for the CDR3: TGCGCCAGCAGCCAAGAGCCCCGGACAGGGTACGGGGAAAAACTGTTTTTT. Translating gives CASSQEPRTGYGEKLFF.

V gene TRBV7-9 combines with J gene TRBJ1-4, with 7 bases that match TRBD1. J lost 8 bases, V lost 5 bases, and 8 bases had no gene match. Germline V gene sequence: CDR1 SEHNR, CDR2 FQNEAQ (reference sequence). The CDR3 has 14 residues. CDR3 amino acids: CASSPQGRTEKLFF. DNA of the CDR3: TGTGCCAGCAGCCCACAGGGGAGGACCGAAAAACTGTTTTTT.

This clone was counted only a few times. V gene TRBV2 combines with J gene TRBJ2-3; 8 bases map to TRBD1. Unmatched junction bases numbered 3, after V lost 5 bases and J lost 5 bases. Per germline, CDR1 SNHLY and CDR2 FYNNEI. The CDR3 has 13 residues. The CDR3 sequence: CASSRDRIDTQYF. DNA for the CDR3: TGTGCCAGCAGTCGGGACAGGATAGATACGCAGTATTTT.

This clone appeared a few times. CDR3: CASSSNRNTEAFF. CDR3 DNA sequence: TGTGCCAGCAGCTCTAACCGAAACACTGAAGCTTTCTTT. The genes are TRBV7-6 and TRBJ1-1; D unclear. The V end was cut by 4 bases, the J end by 2 bases, with 8 bases between. The CDR3 sequence is 13 residues long. The V gene's germline CDR1 is SGHVS and CDR2 FNYEAQ.

The rearrangement uses TRBV25-1 and TRBJ2-7, with TRBD2 as a possible D gene (5 bases). CDR3 length equals 14 residues. V lost 2 bases and J lost 0, with 8 bases in between. The germline V gene has CDR1 MGHDK and CDR2 SYGVNS. The CDR3 coding sequence is TGTGCCAGCAGTGAAAGAGGGAGCTCCTACGAGCAGTACTTC. Protein: CASSERGSSYEQYF.

This clone was counted at least ten times. Other DNA sequences of this sample code for an identical CDR3. This sequence joins TRBV19 and TRBJ2-2; D may be TRBD1 (5 bases). CDR1 LNHDA and CDR2 SQIVND come from the germline V gene (reference sequence). This CDR3 is built from 14 residues. Deletions cut 5 bases from V and 1 base from J, with 8 bases between. The CDR3 region is CASSLQGNTGELFF. The CDR3 DNA follows: TGTGCCAGTAGTCTCCAGGGGAACACCGGGGAGCTGTTTTTT.

V gene TRBV5-1 combines with J gene TRBJ1-2; D is perhaps TRBD1 (6 bases). There are 13 residues in the CDR3. V lost 3 bases to trimming and J lost 6 bases, with 12 bases between them. CDR1 and CDR2 (germline): SGHRS, YFSETQ. CDR3: CASSSLRQDGYTF. DNA for the CDR3: TGCGCCAGCAGCTCCCTCCGACAGGATGGCTACACCTTC.

J is TRBJ2-1 and V is TRBV27, with 15 bases aligning to TRBD2. This CDR3 contains 18 residues. Germline V CDR1 and CDR2: MNHEY, SMNVEV (reference sequence). V trimming: 2 bases; J trimming: 6 bases; junction bases outside the gene matches: 8. CDR3 sequence: CASSLLRTSGGAANEQFF. The CDR3 region has the DNA TGTGCCAGCAGTTTACTACGGACTAGCGGGGGGGCCGCCAATGAGCAGTTCTTC.